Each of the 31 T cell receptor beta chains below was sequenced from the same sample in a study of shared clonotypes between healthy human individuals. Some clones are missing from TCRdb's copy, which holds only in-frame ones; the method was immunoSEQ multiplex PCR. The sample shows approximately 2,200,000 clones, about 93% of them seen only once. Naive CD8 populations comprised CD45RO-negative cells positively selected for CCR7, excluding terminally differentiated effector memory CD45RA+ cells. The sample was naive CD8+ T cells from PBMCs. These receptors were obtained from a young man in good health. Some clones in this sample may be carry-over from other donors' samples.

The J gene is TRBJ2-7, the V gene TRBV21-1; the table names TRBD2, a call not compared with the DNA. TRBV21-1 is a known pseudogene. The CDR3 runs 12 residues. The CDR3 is CASPSGRAEQYF. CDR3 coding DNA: TGTGCCAGCCCTAGCGGGAGGGCCGAGCAGTACTTC.

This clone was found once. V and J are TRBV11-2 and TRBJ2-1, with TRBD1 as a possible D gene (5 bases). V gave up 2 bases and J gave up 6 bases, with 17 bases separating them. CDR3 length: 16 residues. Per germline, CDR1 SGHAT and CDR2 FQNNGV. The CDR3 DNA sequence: TGTGCCAGCAGCTTATTGTATGGGGCCATCCGCAATGAGCAGTTCTTC. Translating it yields CASSLLYGAIRNEQFF. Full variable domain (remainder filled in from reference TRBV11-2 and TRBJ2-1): EAGVAQSPRYKIIEKRQSVAFWCNPISGHATLYWYQQILGQGPKLLIQFQNNGVVDDSQLPKDRFSAERLKGVDSTLKIQPAKLEDSAVYLCASSLLYGAIRNEQFFGPGTRLTVL.

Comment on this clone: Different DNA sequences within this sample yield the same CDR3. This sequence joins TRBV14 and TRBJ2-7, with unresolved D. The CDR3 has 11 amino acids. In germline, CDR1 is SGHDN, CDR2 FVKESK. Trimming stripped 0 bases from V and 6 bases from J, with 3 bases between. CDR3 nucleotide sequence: TGTGCCAGCAGCCAAGAGGGCGAGCAGTACTTC. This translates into CASSQEGEQYF.

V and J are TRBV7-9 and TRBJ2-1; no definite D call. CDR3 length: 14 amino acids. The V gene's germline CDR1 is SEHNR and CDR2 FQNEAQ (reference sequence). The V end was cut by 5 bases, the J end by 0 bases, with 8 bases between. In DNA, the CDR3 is TGTGCCAGCAGCCCCCTTGGCTCCTACAATGAGCAGTTCTTC. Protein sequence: CASSPLGSYNEQFF.

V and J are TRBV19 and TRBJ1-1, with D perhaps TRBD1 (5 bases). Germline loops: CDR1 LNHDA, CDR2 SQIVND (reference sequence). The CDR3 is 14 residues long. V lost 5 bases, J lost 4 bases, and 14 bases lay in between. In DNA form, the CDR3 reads TGTGCCAGTAGTGGACATCATGGAGTCACTGAAGCTTTCTTT. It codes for CASSGHHGVTEAFF.

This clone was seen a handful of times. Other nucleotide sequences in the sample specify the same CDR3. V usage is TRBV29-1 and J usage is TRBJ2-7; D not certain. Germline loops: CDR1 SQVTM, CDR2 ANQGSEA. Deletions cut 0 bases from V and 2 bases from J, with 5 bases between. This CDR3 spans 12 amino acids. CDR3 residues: CSVEDRTYEQYF. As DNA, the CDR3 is TGCAGCGTTGAAGATCGAACCTACGAGCAGTACTTC.

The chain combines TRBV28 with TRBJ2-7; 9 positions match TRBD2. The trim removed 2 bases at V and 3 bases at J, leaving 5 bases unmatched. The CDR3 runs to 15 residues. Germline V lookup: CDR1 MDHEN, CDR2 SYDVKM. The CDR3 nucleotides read TGTGCCAGCAGTTTACAACTAGCGGGCTACTACGAGCAGTACTTC. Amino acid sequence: CASSLQLAGYYEQYF.

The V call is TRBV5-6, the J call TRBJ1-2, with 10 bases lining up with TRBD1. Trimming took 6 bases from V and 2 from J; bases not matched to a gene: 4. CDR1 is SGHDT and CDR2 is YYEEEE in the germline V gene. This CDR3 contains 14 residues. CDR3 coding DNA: TGTGCCAGCAACCCGGACAGGGGGAACTATGGCTACACCTTC. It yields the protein CASNPDRGNYGYTF. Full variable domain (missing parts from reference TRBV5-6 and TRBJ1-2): DAGVTQSPTHLIKTRGQQVTLRCSPKSGHDTVSWYQQALGQGPQFIFQYYEEEERQRGNFPDRFSGHQFPNYSSELNVNALLLGDSALYLCASNPDRGNYGYTFGSGTRLTVV.

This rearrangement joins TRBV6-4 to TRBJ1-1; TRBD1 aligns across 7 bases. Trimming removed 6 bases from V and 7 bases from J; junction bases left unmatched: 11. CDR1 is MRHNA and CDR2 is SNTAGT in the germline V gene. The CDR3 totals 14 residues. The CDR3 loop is CASRQSFRDSEAFF. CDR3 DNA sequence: TGTGCCAGCAGACAATCCTTTCGGGACAGTGAAGCTTTCTTT.

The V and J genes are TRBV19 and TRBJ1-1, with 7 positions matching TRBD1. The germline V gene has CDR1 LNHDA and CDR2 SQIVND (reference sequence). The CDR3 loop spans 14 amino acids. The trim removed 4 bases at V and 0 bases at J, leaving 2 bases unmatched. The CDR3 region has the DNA TGTGCCAGTAGTAGTGACAGGGTGAACACTGAAGCTTTCTTT. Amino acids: CASSSDRVNTEAFF.

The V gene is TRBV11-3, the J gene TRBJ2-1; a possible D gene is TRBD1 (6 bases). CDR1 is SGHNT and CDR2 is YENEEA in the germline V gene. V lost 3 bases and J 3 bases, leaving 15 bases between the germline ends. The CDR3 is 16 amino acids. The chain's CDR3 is CASSLDPTGHYNEQFF. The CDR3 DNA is TGTGCCAGCAGCTTGGACCCGACAGGACACTACAATGAGCAGTTCTTC.

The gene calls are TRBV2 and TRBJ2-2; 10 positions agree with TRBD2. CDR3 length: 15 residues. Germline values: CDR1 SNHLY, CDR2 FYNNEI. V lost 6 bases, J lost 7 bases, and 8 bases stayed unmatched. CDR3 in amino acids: CASSPSGRENGELFF. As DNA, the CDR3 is TGTGCCAGCAGCCCCAGCGGGAGGGAAAACGGGGAGCTGTTTTTT. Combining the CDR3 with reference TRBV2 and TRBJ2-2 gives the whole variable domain EPEVTQTPSHQVTQMGQEVILRCVPISNHLYFYWYRQILGQKVEFLVSFYNNEISEKSEIFDDQFSVERPDGSNFTLKIRSTKLEDSAMYFCASSPSGRENGELFFGEGSRLTVL.

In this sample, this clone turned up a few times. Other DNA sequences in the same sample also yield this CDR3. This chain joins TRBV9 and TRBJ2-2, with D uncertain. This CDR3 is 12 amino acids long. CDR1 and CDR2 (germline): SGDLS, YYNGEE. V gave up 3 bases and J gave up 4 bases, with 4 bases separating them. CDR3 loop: CASSASTGELFF. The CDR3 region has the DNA TGTGCCAGCAGCGCCTCCACCGGGGAGCTGTTTTTT.

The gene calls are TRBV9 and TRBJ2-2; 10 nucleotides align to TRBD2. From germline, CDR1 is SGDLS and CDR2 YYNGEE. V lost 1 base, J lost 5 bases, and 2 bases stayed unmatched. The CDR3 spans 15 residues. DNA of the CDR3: TGTGCCAGCAGCGTACAACTAGCGGGAACCGGGGAGCTGTTTTTT. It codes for CASSVQLAGTGELFF.

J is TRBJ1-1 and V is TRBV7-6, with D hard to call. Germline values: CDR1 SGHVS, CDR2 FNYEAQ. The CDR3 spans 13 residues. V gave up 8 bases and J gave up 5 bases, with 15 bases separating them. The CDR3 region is CASSGPSQTEAFF. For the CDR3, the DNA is TGTGCCAGCTCCGGGCCGAGTCAGACTGAAGCTTTCTTT.

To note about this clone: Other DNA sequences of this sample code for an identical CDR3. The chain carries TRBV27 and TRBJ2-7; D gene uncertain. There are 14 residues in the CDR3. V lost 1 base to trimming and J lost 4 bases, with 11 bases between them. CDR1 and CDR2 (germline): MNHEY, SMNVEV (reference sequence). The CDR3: CASSLFPDTYEQYF. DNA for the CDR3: TGTGCCAGCAGTTTATTTCCAGACACGTACGAGCAGTACTTC.

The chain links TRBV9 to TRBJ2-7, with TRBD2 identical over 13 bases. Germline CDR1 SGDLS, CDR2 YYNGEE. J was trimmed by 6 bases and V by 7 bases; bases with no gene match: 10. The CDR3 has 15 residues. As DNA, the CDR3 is TGTGCCAGCGGTCAGGGCTGGACTAGCGGGAGCGAGCAGTACTTC. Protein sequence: CASGQGWTSGSEQYF.

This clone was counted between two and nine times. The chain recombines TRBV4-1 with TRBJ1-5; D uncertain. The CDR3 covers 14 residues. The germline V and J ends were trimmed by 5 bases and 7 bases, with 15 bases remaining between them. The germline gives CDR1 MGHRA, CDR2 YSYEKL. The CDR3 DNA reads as TGCGCCAGCAGCACTGAAGGTAAGGGCCAGCCCCAGCATTTT. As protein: CASSTEGKGQPQHF.

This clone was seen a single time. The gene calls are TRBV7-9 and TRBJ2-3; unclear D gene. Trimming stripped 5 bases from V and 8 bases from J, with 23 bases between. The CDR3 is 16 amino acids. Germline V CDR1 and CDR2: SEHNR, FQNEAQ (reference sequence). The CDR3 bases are TGTGCCAGCAGCACAACCCCTACGACCCCGGTGAGTACGCAGTATTTT. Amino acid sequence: CASSTTPTTPVSTQYF.

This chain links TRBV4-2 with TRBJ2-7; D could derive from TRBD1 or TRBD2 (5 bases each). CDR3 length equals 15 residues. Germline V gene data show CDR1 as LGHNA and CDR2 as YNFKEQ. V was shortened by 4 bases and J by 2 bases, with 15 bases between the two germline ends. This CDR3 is CASSPRDQATYEQYF. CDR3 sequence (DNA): TGTGCCAGCAGCCCCCGGGACCAAGCAACCTACGAGCAGTACTTC.

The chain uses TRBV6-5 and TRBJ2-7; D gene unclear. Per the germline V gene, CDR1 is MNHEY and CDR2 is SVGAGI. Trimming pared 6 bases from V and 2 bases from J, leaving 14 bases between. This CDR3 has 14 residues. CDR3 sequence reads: CASSLPNGPYEQYF. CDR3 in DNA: TGTGCCAGCAGCCTTCCGAACGGTCCCTACGAGCAGTACTTC.

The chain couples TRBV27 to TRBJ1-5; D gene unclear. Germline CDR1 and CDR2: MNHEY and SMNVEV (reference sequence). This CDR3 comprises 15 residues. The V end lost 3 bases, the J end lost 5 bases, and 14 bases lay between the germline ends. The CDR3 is CASSFYSGSDQPQHF. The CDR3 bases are TGTGCCAGCAGTTTTTACTCGGGTTCCGATCAGCCCCAGCATTTT.

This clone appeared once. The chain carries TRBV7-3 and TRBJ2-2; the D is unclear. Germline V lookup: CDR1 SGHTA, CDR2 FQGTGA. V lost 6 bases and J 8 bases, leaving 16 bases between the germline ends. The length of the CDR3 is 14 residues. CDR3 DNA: TGTGCCAGCAGTTTTCGGCACAGCCTTGGGGAGCTGTTTTTT. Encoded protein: CASSFRHSLGELFF.

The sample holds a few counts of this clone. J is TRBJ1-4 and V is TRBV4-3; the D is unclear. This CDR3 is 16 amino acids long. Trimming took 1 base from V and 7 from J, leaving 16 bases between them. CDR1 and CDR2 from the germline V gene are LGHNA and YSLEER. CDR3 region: CASSQGVPPRFEKLFF. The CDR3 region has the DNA TGCGCCAGCAGCCAAGGGGTCCCGCCCCGTTTTGAAAAACTGTTTTTT.

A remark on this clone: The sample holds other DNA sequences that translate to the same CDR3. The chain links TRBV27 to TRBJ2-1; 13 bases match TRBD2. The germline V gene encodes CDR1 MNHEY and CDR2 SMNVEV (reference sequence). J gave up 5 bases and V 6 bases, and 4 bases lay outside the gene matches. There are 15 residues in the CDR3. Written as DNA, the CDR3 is TGTGCCAGCAGAGCCGGGACTAGCGGGAACAATGAGCAGTTCTTC. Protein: CASRAGTSGNNEQFF.

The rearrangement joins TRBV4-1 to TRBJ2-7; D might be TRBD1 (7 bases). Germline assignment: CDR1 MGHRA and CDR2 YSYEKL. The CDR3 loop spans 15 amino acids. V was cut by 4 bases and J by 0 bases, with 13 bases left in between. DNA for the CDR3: TGCGCCAGCAGCCCCCGCGGGACAGCCTCCTACGAGCAGTACTTC. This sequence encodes CASSPRGTASYEQYF.

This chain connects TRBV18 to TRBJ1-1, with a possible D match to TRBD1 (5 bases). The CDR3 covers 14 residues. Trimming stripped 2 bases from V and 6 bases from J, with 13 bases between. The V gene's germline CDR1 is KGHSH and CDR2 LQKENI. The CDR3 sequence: CASSPGAASAEAFF. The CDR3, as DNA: TGTGCCAGCTCACCAGGGGCAGCCTCTGCTGAAGCTTTCTTT.

The CDR3 spells CSVDRAAFYNEQFF. For the CDR3, the DNA is TGCAGCGTTGATCGGGCAGCTTTCTACAATGAGCAGTTCTTC. The J gene is TRBJ2-1, the V gene TRBV29-1; the D is unclear. Germline V CDR1 and CDR2: SQVTM, ANQGSEA. The CDR3 loop spans 14 amino acids. V shed 3 bases and J shed 3 bases, with 12 bases lying between them.

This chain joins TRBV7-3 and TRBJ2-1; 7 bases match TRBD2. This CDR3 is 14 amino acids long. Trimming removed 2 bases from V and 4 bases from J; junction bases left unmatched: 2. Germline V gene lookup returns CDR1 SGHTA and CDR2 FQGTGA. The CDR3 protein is CASSLSGGYNEQFF. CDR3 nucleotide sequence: TGTGCCAGCAGCTTATCGGGGGGATACAATGAGCAGTTCTTC.

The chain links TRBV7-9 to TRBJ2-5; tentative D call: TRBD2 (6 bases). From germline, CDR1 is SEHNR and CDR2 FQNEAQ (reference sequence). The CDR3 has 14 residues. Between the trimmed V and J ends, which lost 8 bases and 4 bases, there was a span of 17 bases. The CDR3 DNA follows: TGTGCCAGCCGTGAGGGAATGGAGGGAGAGACCCAGTACTTC. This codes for CASREGMEGETQYF.

CDR3 DNA sequence: TGTGCCAGCAGTCAACCAGGGACCTCGGGGGAGACCCAGTACTTC. This sequence encodes CASSQPGTSGETQYF. The chain has TRBV6-5 and TRBJ2-5; possibly TRBD1 or TRBD2 for D (5 bases each). The CDR3 has 15 residues. Germline V gene data show CDR1 as MNHEY and CDR2 as SVGAGI. Between the trimmed V and J ends, which lost 5 bases and 5 bases, there was a span of 18 bases.